This TCR beta chain was obtained from a study of blood T cell repertoires in COVID-19. Germline loops: CDR1 LGHNT, CDR2 FRNRAP. The V end was cut by 6 bases, the J end by 0 bases, with 8 bases between. This CDR3 has 14 residues. Data came from immunoSEQ multiplex PCR; TCRdb stores just in-frame clones and leaves some out. Of approximately 300,000 clones listed, around 89% are singletons. This TCR was sampled from a middle-aged man with acute or convalescent COVID-19. Sequences were obtained from peripheral blood. The gene calls are TRBV12-5 and TRBJ2-2; the D is unclear. DNA for the CDR3: TGTGCTAGTGGCTTGACACCGAACACCGGGGAGCTGTTTTTT. This codes for CASGLTPNTGELFF.